This T cell receptor (beta chain) stems from a study of T cells in Graves' hyperthyroidism and ophthalmopathy. General observations from the study: Expanded thyroid clonotypes (above 0.001) were mostly also found in blood. Model predictions of ophthalmopathy came a median approximately seven months before onset.

Researchers barred patients who had uncontrolled infection, other autoimmune disease, pregnancy or lactation. Trimming removed 5 bases at V and 7 bases at J, with 14 bases between. Germline V gene sequence: CDR1 SEHNR, CDR2 FQNEAQ (reference sequence). CDR3 length equals 14 residues. Amplification yielded TCR beta CDR3 regions, with RNA transcripts as the source. An initial round of RT-PCR targeting the TCR CDR3 relied on the HTBI primer set. TCRdb used MiXCR to reprocess the multiplex PCR reads, holding one entry per CDR3 protein. The sample carries about 350,000 distinct CDR3 sequences, approximately 13% recorded once. This clonotype was seen many times. As yet, its antigen is unknown.

The sample taken for sequencing was blood. The chain joins TRBV7-9 to TRBJ1-4; maybe TRBD1 (5 bases). The sequence derives from a woman in her twenties or thirties with Graves' hyperthyroidism. DNA of the CDR3: TGTGCCAGCAGCACCGGGGGGAATGTTGAAAAACTGTTTTTT. Translated, it gives CASSTGGNVEKLFF.